The 31 T cell receptor beta chains in this list originate from one sample, sequenced in a study of control samples from healthy donors and cancer patients. Data came from immunoSEQ multiplex PCR; TCRdb stores just in-frame clones and leaves some out. In the table there are 80,000 to 100,000 clones, about 86% of which are singletons. Source material: blood. These receptors were obtained from a man aged 30 to 45 in good health.

The V gene is TRBV5-1, the J gene TRBJ2-3; 9 bases line up with TRBD2. Germline-derived CDR1 and CDR2 are SGHRS and YFSETQ. This CDR3 has 16 residues. The V segment lost 2 bases and the J segment 0 bases; nucleotides outside the gene matches: 4. The CDR3 DNA is TGCGCCAGCAGCTTAGAAGCGGGGGGAAGCACAGATACGCAGTATTTT. Its translation: CASSLEAGGSTDTQYF.

The chain has TRBV28 and TRBJ1-3, with no clear D. The CDR3 loop spans 15 amino acids. V lost 3 bases and J lost 0, with 9 bases in between. Germline V lookup: CDR1 MDHEN, CDR2 SYDVKM. This CDR3 reads CASSLQRLSGNTIYF. The CDR3 DNA is TGTGCCAGCAGTTTGCAGCGGCTCTCTGGAAACACCATATATTTT.

This clone has just one count. CDR3 in amino acids: CASSPGVVVQGLQETQYF. For the CDR3, the DNA is TGTGCCAGCAGCCCTGGGGTGGTCGTTCAGGGCCTCCAAGAGACCCAGTACTTC. The rearrangement links TRBV28 to TRBJ2-5; tentatively, D is TRBD1 (5 bases). The CDR3 has 18 residues. Germline-derived CDR1 and CDR2 are MDHEN and SYDVKM. V was trimmed by 6 bases and J by 1 base, leaving 24 bases between them.

This clone was seen a handful of times. This sequence joins TRBV7-9 and TRBJ2-3, with D maybe TRBD1 (5 bases). With 4 bases removed from V and 1 base from J, the gap between germline ends came to 9 bases. The CDR3 runs to 14 residues. Germline V gene sequence: CDR1 SEHNR, CDR2 FQNEAQ (reference sequence). Here the CDR3 DNA reads TGTGCCAGCAGCTACTCGACAGGCACAGATACGCAGTATTTT. Its translation is CASSYSTGTDTQYF.

Only one count was recorded for this clone. The chain uses TRBV7-9 and TRBJ1-1; weak D call: TRBD1 (5 bases). In germline, CDR1 is SEHNR, CDR2 FQNEAQ (reference sequence). The V and J ends lost 5 bases and 11 bases respectively, with 15 bases between them. This CDR3 comprises 12 residues. The CDR3 DNA is TGTGCCAGCAGCCCAGGAGGGGTCGGGGCTTTCTTT. Encoded protein: CASSPGGVGAFF.

This clone has only a few counts. The J gene is TRBJ2-1, the V gene TRBV11-2; 10 nucleotides align to TRBD1. CDR3 length: 15 amino acids. The trim removed 5 bases at V and 7 bases at J, leaving 8 bases unmatched. Germline V CDR1 and CDR2: SGHAT, FQNNGV. In nucleotides, the CDR3 is TGTGCCAGCAGCCCCGGGACAGGGGCGGCAAATGAGCAGTTCTTC. Protein: CASSPGTGAANEQFF.

This clone has just a few counts. Other DNA sequences of this sample code for an identical CDR3. The rearrangement uses TRBV24-1 and TRBJ2-2, with D hard to call. CDR1 and CDR2 from the germline V gene are KGHDR and SFDVKD. The CDR3 spans 12 residues. V lost 10 bases and J 4 bases, leaving 9 bases between the germline ends. The CDR3 DNA sequence: TGTGCCACAAGGACCCGCACCGGGGAGCTGTTTTTT. It codes for CATRTRTGELFF.

This rearrangement joins TRBV12-3 or TRBV12-4 to TRBJ2-3; the D is unclear. The CDR3 length is 12 residues. Trimming removed 1 base from V and 5 bases from J, with 4 bases in between. The DNA for the CDR3 is TGTGCCAGCAGTTTAGTGGAAGATACGCAGTATTTT. This gives the protein CASSLVEDTQYF.

The rearrangement links TRBV6-5 to TRBJ1-4; D might be TRBD1 (6 bases). The germline V gene has CDR1 MNHEY and CDR2 SVGAGI. This CDR3 has 13 amino acids. The V end lost 6 bases, the J end lost 5 bases, and 10 bases lay between the germline ends. The DNA for the CDR3 is TGTGCCAGCAGAGGAGGACAGAATGAAAAACTGTTTTTT. Translating gives CASRGGQNEKLFF.

J is TRBJ1-5 and V is TRBV19; 7 nucleotides match TRBD1. The V and J ends lost 7 bases and 3 bases, in that order; junction bases with no gene match: 3. The CDR3 contains 13 residues. The germline V gene has CDR1 LNHDA and CDR2 SQIVND (reference sequence). CDR3 in DNA: TGTGCCAGTAAGGGACAGAACAATCAGCCCCAGCATTTT. Protein sequence: CASKGQNNQPQHF.

The sample holds one count of this clone. This rearrangement joins TRBV7-8 to TRBJ2-3; D ambiguous. V gave up 2 bases and J gave up 2 bases, with 8 bases separating them. The CDR3 consists of 14 residues. Per the germline V gene, CDR1 is SGHVS and CDR2 is FQNEAQ. CDR3 in amino acids: CASSLSTITDTQYF. CDR3 coding DNA: TGTGCCAGCAGCTTATCAACCATCACAGATACGCAGTATTTT.

V usage is TRBV19 and J usage is TRBJ2-1; 10 bases map to TRBD2. This CDR3 has 15 residues. Germline V lookup: CDR1 LNHDA, CDR2 SQIVND (reference sequence). J gave up 9 bases and V 8 bases, and 13 bases lay outside the gene matches. Written as DNA, the CDR3 is TGTGCCAGTTCCTGGACTAGCGGTGAAGACCGTGAGCAGTTCTTC. This translates into CASSWTSGEDREQFF. Full variable domain (remainder filled in from reference TRBV19 and TRBJ2-1): DGGITQSPKYLFRKEGQNVTLSCEQNLNHDAMYWYRQDPGQGLRLIYYSQIVNDFQKGDIAEGYSVSREKKESFPLTVTSAQKNPTAFYLCASSWTSGEDREQFFGPGTRLTVL.

Regarding this clone: The junction differs from germline at one of its ends, possibly a read error. The chain is built from TRBV10-1 and TRBJ2-5, with a weak D call TRBD1 (6 bases). This CDR3 comprises 15 residues. Germline CDR1 is WNHNN and CDR2 is SYGVQD (reference sequence). The CDR3 nucleotides are TGCGCCAGCAGTGACCGGGACAACTTACAAGGGACCCAGTACTTC. The encoded protein is CASSDRDNLQGTQYF.

V gene TRBV6-5 combines with J gene TRBJ2-6; D perhaps matches TRBD1 (6 bases). Germline CDR1 MNHEY, CDR2 SVGAGI. This CDR3 spans 15 amino acids. Trimming stripped 5 bases from V and 1 base from J, with 9 bases between. CDR3 in amino acids: CASSTTGSGANVLTF. The CDR3 nucleotides are TGTGCCAGCAGTACAACAGGGTCTGGGGCCAACGTCCTGACTTTC.

This chain joins TRBV5-6 and TRBJ2-7; D is uncertain. The V end lost 0 bases, the J end lost 2 bases, and 0 bases lay between the germline ends. CDR3 size: 11 residues. CDR1 SGHDT and CDR2 YYEEEE come from the germline V gene. CDR3 nucleotide sequence: TGTGCCAGCAGCTTGGCCTACGAGCAGTACTTC. Protein: CASSLAYEQYF.

This clone was found many times. The V call is TRBV7-9, the J call TRBJ2-1; a possible D gene is TRBD2 (6 bases). V shed 3 bases and J shed 6 bases, with 15 bases lying between them. The CDR3 length is 15 residues. The germline gives CDR1 SEHNR, CDR2 FQNEAQ (reference sequence). The CDR3 sequence: CASSFAAGTGNEQFF. The CDR3 region has the DNA TGTGCCAGCAGCTTTGCGGCGGGAACTGGCAATGAGCAGTTCTTC. Using reference TRBV7-9 and TRBJ2-1 for the parts outside the CDR3, the full variable domain is DTGVSQNPRHKITKRGQNVTFRCDPISEHNRLYWYRQTLGQGPEFLTYFQNEAQLEKSRLLSDRFSAERPKGSFSTLEIQRTEQGDSAMYLCASSFAAGTGNEQFFGPGTRLTVL.

This clone has a handful of counts. The chain is built from TRBV7-9 and TRBJ2-1; 10 bases agree with TRBD2. V shed 5 bases and J 0 bases; nucleotides not matched to a gene: 4. Germline assignment: CDR1 SEHNR and CDR2 FQNEAQ (reference sequence). The length of the CDR3 is 16 residues. In DNA form, the CDR3 reads TGTGCCAGCAGCGCAACTAGCGGGGACTCCTACAATGAGCAGTTCTTC. Its protein is CASSATSGDSYNEQFF.

The chain recombines TRBV27 with TRBJ2-7; 7 nucleotides agree with TRBD1. The CDR3 has 13 residues. CDR1 is MNHEY, CDR2 SMNVEV, per germline (reference sequence). Trimming cost V 2 bases and J 2 bases; bases outside gene matches: 0. The CDR3 DNA follows: TGTGCCAGCAGTTTACAGGGGGCCTACGAGCAGTACTTC. It translates to CASSLQGAYEQYF.

In DNA, the CDR3 is TGTGCCAGCAGTGACTCGAGGGGGCAGGCTTTCTTT. As protein: CASSDSRGQAFF. The chain combines TRBV6-4 with TRBJ1-1, with 7 positions matching TRBD1. Germline assignment: CDR1 MRHNA and CDR2 SNTAGT. V trimming: 0 bases; J trimming: 11 bases; junction bases outside the gene matches: 3. CDR3 length: 12 residues.

The rearrangement uses TRBV7-3 and TRBJ2-1, with TRBD2 matching 13 bases. Unmatched junction bases numbered 4, after V lost 5 bases and J lost 3 bases. This CDR3 has 16 amino acids. Germline-derived CDR1 and CDR2 are SGHTA and FQGTGA. Here the CDR3 DNA reads TGTGCCAGCAGCAGGACTAGCGGGAGCGTCTACAATGAGCAGTTCTTC. Translation: CASSRTSGSVYNEQFF.

The chain links TRBV10-3 to TRBJ1-3, with unresolved D. Germline CDR1 ENHRY, CDR2 SYGVKD. The CDR3 has 13 amino acids. Trimming stripped 0 bases from V and 11 bases from J, with 11 bases between. This CDR3 reads CAISESLLVSIYF. In DNA form, the CDR3 reads TGTGCCATCAGTGAGTCTCTCCTCGTCTCCATATATTTT.

The V gene is TRBV12-3 or TRBV12-4, the J gene TRBJ2-4; D gene uncertain. Trimming took off 0 bases at V and 10 bases at J, with 10 bases between the two ends. This CDR3 comprises 13 residues. Here the CDR3 DNA reads TGTGCCAGCAGTTTAGCTGAATCTCTAATTCAGTACTTC. It encodes CASSLAESLIQYF.

The chain joins TRBV27 to TRBJ1-6; D is possibly TRBD1 (6 bases). The V gene lost 5 bases and the J gene lost 10 bases, with 18 bases spanning the gap. CDR1 and CDR2 from the germline V gene are MNHEY and SMNVEV (reference sequence). This CDR3 region has 15 residues. The CDR3 DNA follows: TGTGCCAGCAGTCCCCAACAGGGTGTGCGGTCACCCCTCCACTTT. This sequence encodes CASSPQQGVRSPLHF.

The chain is built from TRBV4-1 and TRBJ1-5; D gene uncertain. CDR3 size: 14 residues. V lost 0 bases and J lost 7, with 10 bases in between. Germline V lookup: CDR1 MGHRA, CDR2 YSYEKL. CDR3 DNA sequence: TGCGCCAGCAGCCAAGATCGATTGAAACAGCCCCAGCATTTT. Translating gives CASSQDRLKQPQHF.

This clone was detected only once. J is TRBJ2-7 and V is TRBV21-1. TRBV21-1 represents a pseudogene. This CDR3 region has 14 residues. The CDR3 nucleotides are TGTGCCAGCAGCACCAAAATCGGACCTTACGAGCAGTACTTC. Its translation: CASSTKIGPYEQYF.

The gene calls are TRBV7-9 and TRBJ2-2; D may be TRBD2 (6 bases). Germline values: CDR1 SEHNR, CDR2 FQNEAQ (reference sequence). The CDR3 covers 16 residues. The V end was cut by 5 bases, the J end by 2 bases, with 15 bases between. The CDR3 DNA follows: TGTGCCAGCAGCGCTCCGCGGGGCCGCAACACCGGGGAGCTGTTTTTT. It yields the protein CASSAPRGRNTGELFF.

V usage is TRBV27 and J usage is TRBJ2-7, with 9 nucleotides matching TRBD1. The V and J ends lost 4 bases and 1 base, in that order; junction bases with no gene match: 8. The CDR3 is 16 amino acids. Germline CDR1 is MNHEY and CDR2 is SMNVEV (reference sequence). The CDR3 reads CASSSLPGQGSYEQYF. The CDR3 DNA reads as TGTGCCAGCAGTTCACTACCGGGACAGGGATCCTACGAGCAGTACTTC.

CDR3 residues: CASSQEFPGYNSPLHF. CDR3 DNA: TGTGCCAGCAGCCAAGAATTTCCGGGCTATAATTCACCCCTCCACTTT. The chain carries TRBV4-2 and TRBJ1-6; D gene uncertain. The CDR3 sequence is 16 residues long. Trimming took 0 bases from V and 3 from J, leaving 9 bases between them. From germline, CDR1 is LGHNA and CDR2 YNFKEQ.

This clone occurred a few times. The rearrangement uses TRBV5-4 and TRBJ1-2, with a possible D match to TRBD1 (5 bases). This CDR3 has 13 residues. The germline V gene encodes CDR1 SGHNT and CDR2 YYREEE (reference sequence). The V end lost 2 bases, the J end lost 4 bases, and 9 bases lay between the germline ends. CDR3 sequence reads: CASSLRQSYGYTF. Written as DNA, the CDR3 is TGTGCCAGCAGCTTAAGACAGTCCTATGGCTACACCTTC.

This sequence joins TRBV28 and TRBJ2-4; perhaps TRBD1 as D (6 bases). Per germline, CDR1 MDHEN and CDR2 SYDVKM. CDR3 length: 12 residues. Trimming took off 5 bases at V and 6 bases at J, with 8 bases between the two ends. CDR3 region: CASSLGGNIQYF. The CDR3 DNA is TGTGCCAGCAGTCTAGGGGGAAACATTCAGTACTTC.

This chain uses TRBV5-4 with TRBJ1-4; TRBD1 agrees at 8 bases. The CDR3 runs 14 residues. Looked up from germline, CDR1 is SGHNT and CDR2 is YYREEE (reference sequence). Germline trimming cut 4 bases from V and 8 bases from J; bases unmatched to any gene: 7. CDR3 amino acids: CASSGGQVNEKLFF. The CDR3, as DNA: TGTGCCAGCAGCGGGGGACAGGTGAACGAAAAACTGTTTTTT.